Presented here are 16 T cell receptor beta chains from one specimen sequenced in a study of beta chain features in type 1 diabetes. The investigators reverse transcribed all of the isolated RNA, so they sequenced expressed TCRB transcripts. Libraries were prepared by immunoSEQ multiplex PCR; TCRdb keeps only in-frame clonotypes and omits some of them. The profile shows 300,000 to 350,000 clones, around 9.3% of them singletons. Antigens of these TCRs are unknown. Study conclusions and caveats: Patients with Type 1 diabetes showed moderately but significantly shorter TCRB CDR3s in all four CD4+ subsets.

What was sequenced was central memory CD4+ T cells from blood. The receptors originated from a young man with type 1 diabetes.

This clone was seen repeatedly, ten times or more. Other DNA sequences from this sample encode an identical CDR3 as well. The gene calls are TRBV18 and TRBJ2-1; D remains unclear. Germline V gene data show CDR1 as KGHSH and CDR2 as LQKENI. V was clipped by 5 bases and J by 1 base, with 6 bases between them. CDR3 length: 13 amino acids. The CDR3 bases are TGTGCCAGCTCATCCGGGTCCTACAATGAGCAGTTCTTC. It codes for CASSSGSYNEQFF.

The rearrangement uses TRBV5-4 and TRBJ2-5; 10 nucleotides line up with TRBD1. The germline CDR1 and CDR2 sequences are SGHNT and YYREEE (reference sequence). The trim removed 4 bases at V and 2 bases at J, leaving 5 bases unmatched. The CDR3 is made up of 15 amino acids. The CDR3 sequence is CASSAGTGAQETQYF. The CDR3 nucleotides read TGTGCCAGCAGCGCAGGGACAGGGGCGCAAGAGACCCAGTACTTC.

About this clone itself: A read error likely explains this, since a far larger clone differs by one base. The chain couples TRBV2 to TRBJ1-4, with 9 bases aligning to TRBD1. Trimming at V came to 6 bases and at J to 7 bases, leaving 6 bases not matched to a gene. There are 14 residues in the CDR3. Per germline, CDR1 SNHLY and CDR2 FYNNEI. CDR3 bases: TGTGCCAGCAGCCCCGGGACAGGGATTGAAAAACTGTTTTTT. Translation gives CASSPGTGIEKLFF.

This clone was counted between two and nine times. The rearrangement links TRBV5-1 to TRBJ1-2; D uncertain. Trimming stripped 0 bases from V and 8 bases from J, with 14 bases between. The CDR3 is made up of 14 amino acids. CDR1 is SGHRS, CDR2 YFSETQ, per germline. The CDR3 reads CASSLDTGMGGYTF. CDR3 in DNA: TGCGCCAGCAGCTTGGATACGGGAATGGGAGGCTACACCTTC.

This clone came up a few times. The CDR3 coding sequence is TGCAGCGTCCGAGACAGGGCGTGGGCCACTGAAGCTTTCTTT. It is translated as CSVRDRAWATEAFF. The chain recombines TRBV29-1 with TRBJ1-1; 7 nucleotides match TRBD1. Trimming removed 6 bases from V and 4 bases from J; junction bases left unmatched: 11. CDR3 length: 14 residues. The germline V gene has CDR1 SQVTM and CDR2 ANQGSEA.

In this sample, this clone turned up many times. This specimen includes other DNA sequences encoding the same CDR3. This sequence joins TRBV7-2 and TRBJ2-5; the D gene is possibly TRBD1 (7 bases). Between the trimmed V and J ends, which lost 5 bases and 3 bases, there was a span of 13 bases. Germline V gene sequence: CDR1 SGHTA, CDR2 FQGNSA. CDR3 length: 14 amino acids. CDR3 bases: TGTGCCAGCAGCCCCCGCAGGGGGGAAGAGACCCAGTACTTC. As protein: CASSPRRGEETQYF.

In this sample, this clone turned up a few times. The chain combines TRBV19 with TRBJ1-2, with a possible D match to TRBD1 (5 bases). Germline assignment: CDR1 LNHDA and CDR2 SQIVND (reference sequence). Trimming took 9 bases from V and 3 from J, leaving 8 bases between them. The CDR3 length is 11 residues. CDR3 in DNA: TGTGCCAGCACGGGACACTATGGCTACACCTTC. It codes for CASTGHYGYTF.

The chain couples TRBV11-3 to TRBJ2-1; 10 nucleotides agree with TRBD1. The CDR3 is 14 amino acids. Germline-derived CDR1 and CDR2 are SGHNT and YENEEA. Trimming cost V 5 bases and J 5 bases; bases outside gene matches: 3. The CDR3 region is CASSIGQGDNEQFF. The DNA of the CDR3 is TGTGCCAGCAGCATCGGACAGGGGGACAATGAGCAGTTCTTC.

This chain links TRBV2 with TRBJ2-1; D is perhaps TRBD2 (5 bases). This CDR3 comprises 17 residues. Germline lookup yields CDR1 SNHLY and CDR2 FYNNEI. The V end was cut by 0 bases, the J end by 8 bases, with 20 bases between. DNA of the CDR3: TGTGCCAGCAGTGAAGCGGGCTTCGGGATCCGTGTGGATGAGCAGTTCTTC. It is translated as CASSEAGFGIRVDEQFF.

The chain couples TRBV5-1 to TRBJ1-2; perhaps TRBD1 as D (5 bases). The CDR3 runs 15 residues. Germline loops: CDR1 SGHRS, CDR2 YFSETQ. V lost 0 bases to trimming and J lost 1 base, with 10 bases between them. The CDR3, as DNA: TGCGCCAGCAGCTTGGCCCCCAGGGATAACTATGGCTACACCTTC. It yields the protein CASSLAPRDNYGYTF.

Ten or more counts support this clone. V usage is TRBV11-3 and J usage is TRBJ2-3; D is uncertain. Per the germline V gene, CDR1 is SGHNT and CDR2 is YENEEA. The germline V and J ends were trimmed by 1 base and 3 bases, with 8 bases remaining between them. CDR3 length: 14 amino acids. DNA of the CDR3: TGTGCCAGCAGCTTAGCCGGGCTGACAGATACGCAGTATTTT. Its protein is CASSLAGLTDTQYF.

The gene calls are TRBV7-9 and TRBJ2-1, with 7 nucleotides matching TRBD1. J lost 4 bases, V lost 3 bases, and 6 bases had no gene match. The CDR3 loop spans 15 amino acids. Germline V CDR1 and CDR2: SEHNR, FQNEAQ (reference sequence). CDR3 sequence reads: CASSLTGTAYNEQFF. In DNA, the CDR3 is TGTGCCAGCAGCTTGACCGGGACAGCGTACAATGAGCAGTTCTTC.

This chain connects TRBV18 to TRBJ1-6; D unresolved. V was shortened by 8 bases and J by 2 bases, with 4 bases between the two germline ends. The CDR3 has 12 amino acids. Germline lookup yields CDR1 KGHSH and CDR2 LQKENI. This CDR3 reads CASGPYNSPLHF. The DNA for the CDR3 is TGTGCCAGCGGGCCCTATAATTCACCCCTCCACTTT.

This clone was seen a few times. The chain links TRBV28 to TRBJ2-5; possible D gene TRBD1, 5 bases. Germline loops: CDR1 MDHEN, CDR2 SYDVKM. The V end lost 10 bases, the J end lost 5 bases, and 14 bases lay between the germline ends. The CDR3 covers 12 residues. The CDR3 protein is CAILEWGETQYF. The CDR3 bases are TGTGCCATCCTTGAGTGGGGCGAGACCCAGTACTTC.

This clone was seen a handful of times. V gene TRBV10-3 combines with J gene TRBJ2-1; D remains ambiguous. The V gene lost 4 bases and the J gene lost 9 bases, with 13 bases spanning the gap. Germline V gene data show CDR1 as ENHRY and CDR2 as SYGVKD. This CDR3 contains 13 residues. The CDR3 nucleotides read TGTGCCATCAGTGGGGGTCCCAATGGTGAGCAGTTCTTC. Translating it yields CAISGGPNGEQFF.

The chain employs TRBV5-1 and TRBJ2-5; unclear D gene. The CDR3 extends over 13 amino acids. CDR1 is SGHRS, CDR2 YFSETQ, per germline. Trimming stripped 7 bases from V and 3 bases from J, with 13 bases between. The CDR3 sequence is CASGPFAEETQYF. The CDR3 DNA reads TGCGCCAGCGGCCCCTTTGCGGAAGAGACCCAGTACTTC.